This TCR beta chain was observed in a study of post-analysis software for immune sequencing data. Study background: The disease courses spanned relapsing-remitting, secondary progressive and progressive-relapsing forms of multiple sclerosis. Points from the study as a whole: About 5 TRBV segments (TRBV5-6, TRBV5-1 and TRBV20-1 among them) occurred more frequently in patients than in controls. Samples sharing a preparation batch grouped tightly together when assessed by F measure. Compared with controls, patients showed significantly lower normalized Chao1 diversity.

Concerning this clonotype itself: Its antigen is unknown.

Presence of unique molecular identifiers characterized the TCR beta cDNA libraries. T cells, 1 to 10 million of them, yielded about 500,000 cDNA molecules. TCRdb reprocessed the PCR reads via MiXCR and lists one record per CDR3 protein. Of almost 700,000 distinct CDR3 sequences in the sample, roughly three fifths were seen once. V was clipped by 0 bases and J by 5 bases; unmatched bases: 4. This CDR3 is built from 14 residues. Germline values: CDR1 SGHRS, CDR2 YFSETQ. The sample comprised blood. The genes are TRBV5-1 and TRBJ2-5, with 7 bases that match TRBD1. The receptor's source is a girl aged 2-15 years with multiple sclerosis. For the CDR3, the DNA is TGCGCCAGCAGCTTGGGCAAGGGGGCGGAGACCCAGTACTTC. This sequence encodes CASSLGKGAETQYF.